This record looks at one T cell receptor (beta chain) sequence and its context. As processed by the authors: Nucleated cell number was recorded as an estimate derived from reference gene primer amplification. The data were produced by immunoSEQ multiplex PCR, yet TCRdb's version contains in-frame clones alone and is incomplete. From that table come the V and J calls and clone size; the DNA was used to work out D and trimming. The table includes some 300,000 clones, roughly nine tenths detected once. These data are taken from a study of blood T cell repertoires in COVID-19. Study-level information: Samples came from the United States, Italy and Spain, spanning acute and convalescent COVID-19.

Germline values: CDR1 SNHLY, CDR2 FYNNEI. V shed 6 bases and J 2 bases; nucleotides not matched to a gene: 14. The CDR3 loop spans 17 amino acids. The TCR was taken from a woman aged 45-65 years who had been exposed to COVID-19. The V gene is TRBV2, the J gene TRBJ2-3; 7 bases align to TRBD1. The sequencing input was PBMCs or T cells enriched from blood (not recorded which). CDR3 sequence reads: CASRTGTALIITDTQYF. For the CDR3, the DNA is TGTGCCAGCAGGACCGGGACAGCACTTATCATCACAGATACGCAGTATTTT.